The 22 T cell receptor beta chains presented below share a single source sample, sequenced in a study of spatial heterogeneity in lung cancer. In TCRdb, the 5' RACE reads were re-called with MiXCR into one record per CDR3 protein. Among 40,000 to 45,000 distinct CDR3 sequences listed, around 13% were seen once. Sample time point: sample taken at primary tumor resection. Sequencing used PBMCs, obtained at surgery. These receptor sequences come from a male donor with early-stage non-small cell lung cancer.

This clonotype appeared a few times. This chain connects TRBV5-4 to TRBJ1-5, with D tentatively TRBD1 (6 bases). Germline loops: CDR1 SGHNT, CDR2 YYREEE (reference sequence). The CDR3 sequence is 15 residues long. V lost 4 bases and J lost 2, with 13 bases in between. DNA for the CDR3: TGTGCCAGCAGCGTACAGGGTGGAGGCAATCAGCCCCAGCATTTT. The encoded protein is CASSVQGGGNQPQHF.

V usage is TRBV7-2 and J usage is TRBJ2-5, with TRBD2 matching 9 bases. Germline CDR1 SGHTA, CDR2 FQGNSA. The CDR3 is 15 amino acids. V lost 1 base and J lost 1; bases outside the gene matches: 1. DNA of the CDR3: TGTGCCAGCAGCTTAGGGACTAGCGTCCAAGAGACCCAGTACTTC. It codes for CASSLGTSVQETQYF.

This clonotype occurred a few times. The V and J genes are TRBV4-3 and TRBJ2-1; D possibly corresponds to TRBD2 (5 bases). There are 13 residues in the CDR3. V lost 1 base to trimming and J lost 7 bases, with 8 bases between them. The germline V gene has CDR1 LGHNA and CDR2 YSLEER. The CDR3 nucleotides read TGCGCCAGCAGCCAAGTCGGGGATAATGAGCAGTTCTTC. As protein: CASSQVGDNEQFF.

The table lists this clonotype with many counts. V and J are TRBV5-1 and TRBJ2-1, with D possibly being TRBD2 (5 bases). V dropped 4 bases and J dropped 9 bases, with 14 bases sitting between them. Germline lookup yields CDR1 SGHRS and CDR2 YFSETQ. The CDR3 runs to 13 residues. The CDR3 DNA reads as TGCGCCAGCAGCCCGGACTGGATGAGTGAGCAGTTCTTC. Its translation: CASSPDWMSEQFF.

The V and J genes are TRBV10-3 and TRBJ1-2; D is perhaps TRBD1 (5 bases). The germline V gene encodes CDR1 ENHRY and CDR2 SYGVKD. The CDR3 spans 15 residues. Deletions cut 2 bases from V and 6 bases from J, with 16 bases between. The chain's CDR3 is CAISERGRSRDGYTF. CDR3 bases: TGTGCCATCAGTGAGAGAGGCAGGTCCAGGGATGGCTACACCTTC.

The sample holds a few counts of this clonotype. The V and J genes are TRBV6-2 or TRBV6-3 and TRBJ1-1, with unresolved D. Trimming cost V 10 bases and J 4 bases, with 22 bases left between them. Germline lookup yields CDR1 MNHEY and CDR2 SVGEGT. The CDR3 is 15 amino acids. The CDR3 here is CATQIGDTVATEAFF. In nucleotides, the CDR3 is TGTGCCACCCAAATCGGCGACACGGTAGCCACTGAAGCTTTCTTT.

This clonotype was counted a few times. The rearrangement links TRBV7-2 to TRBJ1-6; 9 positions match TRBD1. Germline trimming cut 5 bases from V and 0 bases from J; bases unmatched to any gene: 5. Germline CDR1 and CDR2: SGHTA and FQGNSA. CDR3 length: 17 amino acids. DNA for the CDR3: TGTGCCAGCAGCGAGGGACAGGGTCGCTCCTATAATTCACCCCTCCACTTT. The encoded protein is CASSEGQGRSYNSPLHF.

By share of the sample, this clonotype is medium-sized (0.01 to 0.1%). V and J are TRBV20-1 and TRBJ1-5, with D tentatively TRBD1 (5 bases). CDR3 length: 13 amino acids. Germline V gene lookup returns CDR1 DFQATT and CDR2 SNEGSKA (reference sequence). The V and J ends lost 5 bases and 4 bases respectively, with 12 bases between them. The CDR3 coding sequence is TGCAGTGCTGACAGCATCCGGAATCAGCCCCAGCATTTT. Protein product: CSADSIRNQPQHF.

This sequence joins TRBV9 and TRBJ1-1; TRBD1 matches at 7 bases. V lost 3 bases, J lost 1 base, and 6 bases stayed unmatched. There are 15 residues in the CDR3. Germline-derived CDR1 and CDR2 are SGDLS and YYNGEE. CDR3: CASSASTGRNTEAFF. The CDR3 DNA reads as TGTGCCAGCAGCGCCTCGACAGGGAGGAACACTGAAGCTTTCTTT.

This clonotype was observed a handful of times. CDR3 region: CASSPPGGGPGNTIYF. The CDR3 DNA reads as TGTGCCAGCTCACCACCTGGTGGGGGCCCTGGAAACACCATATATTTT. V and J are TRBV18 and TRBJ1-3; perhaps TRBD1 as D (6 bases). CDR1 and CDR2 (germline): KGHSH, LQKENI. The ends were cut back, 0 bases at V and 2 bases at J, with 11 bases in the middle. This CDR3 has 16 amino acids. Using reference TRBV18 and TRBJ1-3 for the parts outside the CDR3, the full variable domain is NAGVMQNPRHLVRRRGQEARLRCSPMKGHSHVYWYRQLPEEGLKFMVYLQKENIIDESGMPKERFSAEFPKEGPSILRIQQVVRGDSAAYFCASSPPGGGPGNTIYFGEGSWLTVV.

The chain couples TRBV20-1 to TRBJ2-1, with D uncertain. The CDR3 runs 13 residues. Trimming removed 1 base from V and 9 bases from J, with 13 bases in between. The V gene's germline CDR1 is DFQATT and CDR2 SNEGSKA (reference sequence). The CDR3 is CSARVNLAGEQFF. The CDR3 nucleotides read TGCAGTGCTAGAGTGAACCTGGCTGGTGAGCAGTTCTTC.

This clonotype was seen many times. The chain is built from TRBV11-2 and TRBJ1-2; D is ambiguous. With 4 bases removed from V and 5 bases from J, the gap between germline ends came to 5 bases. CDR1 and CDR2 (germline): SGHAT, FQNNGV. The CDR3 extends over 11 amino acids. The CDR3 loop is CASSSSYGYTF. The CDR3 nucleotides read TGTGCCAGCAGCTCCAGTTATGGCTACACCTTC.

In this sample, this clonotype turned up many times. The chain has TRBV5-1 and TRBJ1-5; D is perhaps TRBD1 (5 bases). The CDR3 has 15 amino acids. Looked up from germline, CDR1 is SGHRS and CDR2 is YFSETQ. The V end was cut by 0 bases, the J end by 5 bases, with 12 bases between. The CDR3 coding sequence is TGCGCCAGCAGCTTGGAACCAGGGCTCGATCAGCCCCAGCATTTT. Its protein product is CASSLEPGLDQPQHF.

CDR3 sequence reads: CASSLDRGSLYTGELFF. As DNA, the CDR3 is TGTGCCAGCAGTTTAGACAGGGGGTCTTTGTACACCGGGGAGCTGTTTTTT. The chain employs TRBV12-3 or TRBV12-4 and TRBJ2-2; 8 bases are a match to TRBD1. V shed 1 base, J shed 3 bases, and the junction held 7 bases outside the gene matches. The CDR3 is 17 amino acids.

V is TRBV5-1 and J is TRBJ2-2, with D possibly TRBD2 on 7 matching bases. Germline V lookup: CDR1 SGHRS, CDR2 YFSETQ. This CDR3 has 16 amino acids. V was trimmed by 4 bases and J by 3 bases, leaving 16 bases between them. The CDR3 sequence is CASSPGRGADTGELFF. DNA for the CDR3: TGCGCCAGCAGCCCTGGTCGGGGGGCGGACACCGGGGAGCTGTTTTTT.

The chain's CDR3 is CASSSPTGRENYEQYF. The CDR3 DNA reads as TGTGCCAGCAGCTCCCCAACTGGGCGGGAGAACTACGAGCAGTACTTC. The chain joins TRBV5-4 to TRBJ2-7, with TRBD2 identical over 7 bases. J was trimmed by 3 bases and V by 3 bases; bases with no gene match: 12. The CDR3 contains 16 residues. CDR1 is SGHNT, CDR2 YYREEE, per germline (reference sequence).

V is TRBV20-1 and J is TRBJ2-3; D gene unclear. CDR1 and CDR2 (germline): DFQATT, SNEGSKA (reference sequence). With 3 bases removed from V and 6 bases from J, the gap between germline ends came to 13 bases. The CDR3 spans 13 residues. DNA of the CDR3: TGCAGTGCTAGCGTCCCGAATCGCGATACGCAGTATTTT. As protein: CSASVPNRDTQYF.

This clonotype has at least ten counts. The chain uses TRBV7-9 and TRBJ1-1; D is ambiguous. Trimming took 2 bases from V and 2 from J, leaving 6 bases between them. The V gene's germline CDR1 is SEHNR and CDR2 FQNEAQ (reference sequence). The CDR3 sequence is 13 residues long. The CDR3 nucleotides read TGTGCCAGCAGCTTACAGGAAAACACTGAAGCTTTCTTT. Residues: CASSLQENTEAFF.

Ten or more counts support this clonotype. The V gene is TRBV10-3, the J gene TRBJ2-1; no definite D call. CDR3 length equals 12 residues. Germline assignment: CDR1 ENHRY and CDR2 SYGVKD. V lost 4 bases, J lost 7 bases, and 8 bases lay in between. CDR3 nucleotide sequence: TGTGCCATCAGTGGTGAAGGAAATGAGCAGTTCTTC. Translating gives CAISGEGNEQFF.

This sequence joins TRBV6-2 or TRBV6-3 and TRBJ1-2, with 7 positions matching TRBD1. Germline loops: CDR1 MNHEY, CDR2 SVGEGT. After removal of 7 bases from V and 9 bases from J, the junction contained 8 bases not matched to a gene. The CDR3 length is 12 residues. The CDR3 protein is CASTNPGQSYTF. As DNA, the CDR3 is TGTGCCAGCACCAACCCGGGACAGAGCTACACCTTC.

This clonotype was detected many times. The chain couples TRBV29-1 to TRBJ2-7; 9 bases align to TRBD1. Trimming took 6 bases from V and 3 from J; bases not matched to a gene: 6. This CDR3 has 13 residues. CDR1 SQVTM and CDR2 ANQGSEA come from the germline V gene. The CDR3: CSVGPGQGYEQYF. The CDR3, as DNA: TGCAGCGTGGGACCGGGACAGGGCTACGAGCAGTACTTC.

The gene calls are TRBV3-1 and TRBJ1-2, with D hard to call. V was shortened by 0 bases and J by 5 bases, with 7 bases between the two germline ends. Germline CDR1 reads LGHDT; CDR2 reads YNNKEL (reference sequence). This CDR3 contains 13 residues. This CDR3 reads CASSQDNRYGYTF. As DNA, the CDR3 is TGTGCCAGCAGCCAAGATAACCGTTATGGCTACACCTTC.